One and the same sample provided the 25 T cell receptor beta chains below, sequenced in a study of vaccination and CD4 T cells after COVID-19. Their antigens remain unidentified. Regarding treatment: 10-day PBMC culture with coronavirus spike peptide pools or control peptides (ViraFEST assay). The Oncomine TCR Beta short-read assay was applied to DNA of cultured CD4+ T cells. TCRdb fed the PCR reads into MiXCR, producing one record per CDR3 protein. The top ten clones hold roughly 14% of a sample with 7,100 or so distinct CDR3 sequences, roughly 74% of them seen once. Sequencing was done on a sample of CD4+ T cells from blood, cultured in vitro. These receptor sequences come from a human donor who had recovered from COVID-19.

This chain joins TRBV19 and TRBJ1-2; 7 nucleotides agree with TRBD1. Germline assignment: CDR1 LNHDA and CDR2 SQIVND (reference sequence). The CDR3 covers 16 residues. The J segment lost 5 bases and the V segment lost 3 bases, leaving 12 bases of the junction unmatched. The CDR3 DNA sequence: TGTGCCAGTAGTATGGGTCGACAGGGAGGAGGGTATGGCTACACCTTC. It encodes CASSMGRQGGGYGYTF.

This chain joins TRBV6-1 and TRBJ2-3; D is possibly TRBD2 (6 bases). CDR1 MNHNS and CDR2 SASEGT come from the germline V gene. This CDR3 is 14 amino acids long. Trimming left V 6 bases short and J 2 bases short, with 12 bases between. The DNA for the CDR3 is TGTGCCAGCAGGAGCGGGCCCTACACAGATACGCAGTATTTT. Its protein product is CASRSGPYTDTQYF.

V is TRBV6-1 and J is TRBJ1-5; maybe TRBD1 (5 bases). There are 12 residues in the CDR3. Trimming left V 6 bases short and J 2 bases short, with 5 bases between. Germline lookup yields CDR1 MNHNS and CDR2 SASEGT. The CDR3 is CASRQGNQPQHF. CDR3 in DNA: TGTGCCAGCAGACAGGGCAATCAGCCCCAGCATTTT.

CDR3 DNA sequence: TGTGCCAGCAGACAGACAGGGCTGAATACGCAGTATTTT. Amino acid sequence: CASRQTGLNTQYF. The chain combines TRBV6-1 with TRBJ2-3; 7 positions agree with TRBD1. The CDR3 spans 13 residues. J was trimmed by 7 bases and V by 6 bases; bases with no gene match: 7. Per germline, CDR1 MNHNS and CDR2 SASEGT.

This clonotype has just one count. The chain carries TRBV28 and TRBJ2-2; 7 bases match TRBD1. CDR1 and CDR2 from the germline V gene are MDHEN and SYDVKM. V was clipped by 5 bases and J by 2 bases; unmatched bases: 8. This CDR3 contains 16 residues. DNA of the CDR3: TGTGCCAGCAGTAAACCGGGACAGATAAACACCGGGGAGCTGTTTTTT. Its protein product is CASSKPGQINTGELFF.

This clonotype was counted between two and nine times. The rearrangement uses TRBV28 and TRBJ1-3; TRBD1 matches at 7 bases. Germline V lookup: CDR1 MDHEN, CDR2 SYDVKM. V trimming: 4 bases; J trimming: 0 bases; junction bases outside the gene matches: 12. The CDR3 has 18 residues. CDR3 protein: CASSSGTYRGISGNTIYF. As DNA, the CDR3 is TGTGCCAGCAGTTCAGGTACCTACAGGGGTATCTCTGGAAACACCATATATTTT.

The chain carries TRBV20-1 and TRBJ1-2; TRBD1 is a possible D gene (6 bases). Trimming removed 6 bases from V and 0 bases from J, with 14 bases in between. Germline values: CDR1 DFQATT, CDR2 SNEGSKA (reference sequence). The CDR3 is made up of 14 amino acids. CDR3 in DNA: TGCAGTGCCCATCCCGGACAGACTAACTATGGCTACACCTTC. It is translated as CSAHPGQTNYGYTF.

The V gene is TRBV20-1, the J gene TRBJ2-3; 10 positions agree with TRBD1. The germline gives CDR1 DFQATT, CDR2 SNEGSKA (reference sequence). This CDR3 is built from 15 residues. CDR3 amino acids: CSALPGTGVTDTQYF. The CDR3 DNA reads TGCAGCGCCTTGCCCGGGACAGGGGTCACAGATACGCAGTATTTT.

The J gene is TRBJ2-7, the V gene TRBV20-1; TRBD2 agrees at 12 bases. V lost 2 bases and J lost 6; bases outside the gene matches: 17. The CDR3 runs to 18 residues. CDR1 is DFQATT, CDR2 SNEGSKA, per germline (reference sequence). The CDR3 protein is CSARTRWGLAGRRPEQYF. For the CDR3, the DNA is TGCAGTGCTAGAACCCGTTGGGGACTAGCGGGTCGAAGGCCCGAGCAGTACTTC.

The chain uses TRBV6-5 and TRBJ1-6; TRBD1 matches at 7 bases. With 4 bases clipped from V and 5 bases from J, the junction kept 8 bases outside the gene matches. This CDR3 has 16 amino acids. Germline CDR1 reads MNHEY; CDR2 reads SVGAGI. CDR3 in amino acids: CASSSPTGVDNSPLHF. CDR3 bases: TGTGCCAGCAGTTCCCCTACAGGGGTGGATAATTCACCCCTCCACTTT.

The chain recombines TRBV6-1 with TRBJ2-7; 9 bases match TRBD1. In germline, CDR1 is MNHNS, CDR2 SASEGT. There are 14 residues in the CDR3. The J segment lost 6 bases and the V segment lost 10 bases, leaving 13 bases of the junction unmatched. The CDR3 sequence is CATLVVDRGGEQYF. The CDR3 DNA follows: TGTGCCACCTTGGTGGTGGACAGGGGCGGCGAGCAGTACTTC.

This chain uses TRBV7-9 with TRBJ1-1; D unclear. The germline gives CDR1 SEHNR, CDR2 FQNEAQ (reference sequence). V dropped 5 bases and J dropped 1 base, with 14 bases sitting between them. CDR3 length: 15 amino acids. The CDR3 here is CASSPHQVGNTEAFF. The CDR3 DNA is TGTGCCAGCAGCCCCCATCAGGTAGGGAACACTGAAGCTTTCTTT.

The chain combines TRBV20-1 with TRBJ1-2; D remains ambiguous. The CDR3 covers 13 residues. Germline CDR1 reads DFQATT; CDR2 reads SNEGSKA (reference sequence). The ends were cut back, 6 bases at V and 2 bases at J, with 13 bases in the middle. CDR3 DNA: TGCAGTGCCGGACTGATGGCCAACTATGGCTACACCTTC. It is translated as CSAGLMANYGYTF.

This clonotype was recorded only once. V is TRBV20-1 and J is TRBJ1-5, with D possibly being TRBD1 (6 bases). The CDR3 has 13 residues. Germline V lookup: CDR1 DFQATT, CDR2 SNEGSKA (reference sequence). V was pared by 4 bases and J by 6 bases, with 13 bases between. As DNA, the CDR3 is TGCAGTGCTACAGGGGTCGTAGTTCAGCCCCAGCATTTT. Its protein product is CSATGVVVQPQHF.

This chain uses TRBV7-2 with TRBJ1-1, with D maybe TRBD1 (6 bases). The CDR3 is 14 amino acids. Germline values: CDR1 SGHTA, CDR2 FQGNSA. The V gene lost 2 bases and the J gene lost 4 bases, with 11 bases spanning the gap. CDR3 amino acids: CASSLKGGTTEAFF. As DNA, the CDR3 is TGTGCCAGCAGCTTAAAGGGGGGGACCACTGAAGCTTTCTTT.

This clonotype rates as medium-sized. The rearrangement uses TRBV20-1 and TRBJ2-4, with TRBD2 as a possible D gene (6 bases). This CDR3 is built from 15 residues. Per the germline V gene, CDR1 is DFQATT and CDR2 is SNEGSKA (reference sequence). V lost 6 bases, J lost 1 base, and 16 bases lay in between. CDR3 sequence: CSASSWGEAKNIQYF. As DNA, the CDR3 is TGCAGTGCCAGCTCTTGGGGGGAGGCCAAAAACATTCAGTACTTC.

The chain employs TRBV7-6 and TRBJ1-1; 12 bases align to TRBD1. V trimming: 6 bases; J trimming: 4 bases; junction bases outside the gene matches: 12. CDR1 is SGHVS and CDR2 is FNYEAQ in the germline V gene. The CDR3 covers 17 residues. CDR3 in DNA: TGTGCCAGCAGTTACTACGCCGGGACAGGGGGCTTCACTGAAGCTTTCTTT. This translates into CASSYYAGTGGFTEAFF.

The chain couples TRBV18 to TRBJ2-3; 9 bases match TRBD2. V trimming: 6 bases; J trimming: 3 bases; junction bases outside the gene matches: 4. Per germline, CDR1 KGHSH and CDR2 LQKENI. There are 14 residues in the CDR3. CDR3 in amino acids: CASSLTSGTDTQYF. DNA of the CDR3: TGTGCCAGCTCCCTGACTAGCGGAACAGATACGCAGTATTTT.

This rearrangement joins TRBV6-5 to TRBJ2-7, with 7 bases matching TRBD1. V lost 0 bases, J lost 5 bases, and 4 bases stayed unmatched. Germline CDR1 is MNHEY and CDR2 is SVGAGI. The CDR3 is 14 residues long. The CDR3 DNA reads TGTGCCAGCAGTTACTCAGGACAGGTTAACGAGCAGTACTTC. It encodes CASSYSGQVNEQYF.

The chain joins TRBV7-2 to TRBJ2-1; TRBD1 might be the D (6 bases). The CDR3 extends over 15 amino acids. With 5 bases removed from V and 8 bases from J, the gap between germline ends came to 19 bases. Germline CDR1 reads SGHTA; CDR2 reads FQGNSA. CDR3 amino acids: CASSRRTARGHEQFF. For the CDR3, the DNA is TGTGCCAGCAGCCGGAGGACAGCAAGGGGCCATGAGCAGTTCTTC.

The rearrangement uses TRBV28 and TRBJ1-2, with 11 bases identical to TRBD1. This CDR3 comprises 15 residues. With V trimmed by 4 bases and J by 4 bases, 5 bases remained unmatched. CDR1 MDHEN and CDR2 SYDVKM come from the germline V gene. Here the CDR3 DNA reads TGTGCCAGCAGTTGGACAGGGGGCGCTGGCTATGGCTACACCTTC. This codes for CASSWTGGAGYGYTF.

CDR3 DNA: TGTGCCAGCCACCGAACGCGAGGGGGCGGACCGGTAGAAGCTTTCTTT. Its protein product is CASHRTRGGGPVEAFF. This chain connects TRBV28 to TRBJ1-1; 7 bases line up with TRBD1. Germline loops: CDR1 MDHEN, CDR2 SYDVKM. This CDR3 is 16 amino acids long. Trimming took 8 bases from V and 8 from J; bases not matched to a gene: 20.

This clonotype has a handful of counts. This sequence joins TRBV24-1 and TRBJ2-3; D possibly matches TRBD1 or TRBD2 (5 bases each). V was clipped by 7 bases and J by 5 bases, with 24 bases between them. The CDR3 is 17 amino acids. Germline loops: CDR1 KGHDR, CDR2 SFDVKD. In DNA form, the CDR3 reads TGTGCCACCAGCATCTGGGGAGACGCCGCTGGGGGAGATACGCAGTATTTT. The encoded protein is CATSIWGDAAGGDTQYF.

This clonotype was observed a few times. The chain uses TRBV20-1 and TRBJ1-2; D may be TRBD1 (5 bases). The CDR3 is made up of 12 amino acids. V lost 5 bases and J 8 bases, leaving 15 bases between the germline ends. Germline V gene lookup returns CDR1 DFQATT and CDR2 SNEGSKA (reference sequence). CDR3 sequence: CSAGGEAGGYTF. In DNA form, the CDR3 reads TGCAGTGCTGGAGGGGAAGCGGGGGGCTACACCTTC.

This rearrangement joins TRBV11-2 to TRBJ2-1, with no clear D. The CDR3 covers 15 residues. The V gene's germline CDR1 is SGHAT and CDR2 FQNNGV. Trimming removed 0 bases from V and 2 bases from J, with 8 bases in between. CDR3 residues: CASSLEVKTYNEQFF. The CDR3 nucleotides are TGTGCCAGCAGCTTAGAAGTGAAGACCTACAATGAGCAGTTCTTC.